This T cell receptor beta chain emerged from a study of CD8 T cells in Susac syndrome. RNA, at about 0.45 to 1 ug, was reverse transcribed with random hexamers. A multiplex approach, immunoSEQ multiplex PCR, amplified TCR beta CDR3 across 54 Vbeta and 13 Jbeta. TCRdb re-derived calls from the immunoSEQ multiplex PCR reads in MiXCR, one entry per CDR3 protein. Found here are some 260,000 distinct CDR3 sequences, roughly 84% of them singletons; the top ten hold over 0.09%. Trimming cost V 5 bases and J 7 bases; bases outside gene matches: 5. The CDR3 is 12 residues long. The germline gives CDR1 SEHNR, CDR2 FQNEAQ (reference sequence). Negative magnetic isolation gave CD8+ and CD4+ cells; FACS enriched CD8+ TEMRA. This clonotype was counted only a few times.

The genes are TRBV7-9 and TRBJ2-7, with 7 bases matching TRBD1. Sequencing input: CD8+ T cells from PBMCs. The receptor's source is a human donor with multiple sclerosis. The CDR3 region has the DNA TGTGCCAGCAGCCCAACAGGGGATGAGCAGTACTTC. Residues: CASSPTGDEQYF.